This paragraph covers one TCR beta chain sequence. As yet, its antigen is unknown. Assay used: immunoSEQ multiplex PCR; TCRdb lists only in-frame clones, some missing. Of nearly 55,000 clones listed, 80% to 85% were seen once; the top ten hold 4.1%. The sample originates from a study of a mutant IDH1 vaccine in newly diagnosed glioma. At the level of the study: Sex distribution of treated patients was about 62% male and roughly 40% female; mean age was about 40 years. Patients got radiotherapy, temozolomide, or both beforehand, and most got both.

Time point reported: week 35, safety follow-up. Vaccination comprised doses that each held 300 ug of mutant IDH1 20-mer peptide, plus topical imiquimod. The CDR3 runs to 12 residues. Germline loops: CDR1 SGHDT, CDR2 YYEEEE. J gave up 12 bases and V 4 bases, and 5 bases lay outside the gene matches. This material consisted of PBMCs, taken from a glioma patient whose treatment included an IDH1 peptide vaccine. This TCR came from a woman between 18 and 29 years old with glioma. The chain is built from TRBV5-6 and TRBJ2-1; the match to TRBD2 covers 9 bases. The CDR3 reads CASSDGTSSQFF. The DNA for the CDR3 is TGTGCCAGCAGCGACGGGACTAGCTCGCAGTTCTTC.